Reported below is one T cell receptor beta chain. Antigen unknown. This CDR3 has 13 residues. V dropped 6 bases and J dropped 5; count of bases not matched to a gene: 7. From germline, CDR1 is MNHEY and CDR2 SMNVEV (reference sequence). This entry belongs to a study of CD8 T cell repertoires and HIV-1 epitope variants. Study background: Each of Twenty-five Gag and Nef epitope peptides stimulated a separate culture. Controls were a CMV, EBV and flu peptide pool, Ebola AY9 negative control, and no-peptide well. Tested: three Gag epitope families, Nef HW9 and YT9. Regarding the study as a whole: Only beta chains were identified, marking proliferation to antigen, not function.

TCRdb's table, derived via immunoSEQ multiplex PCR, lists solely in-frame clones and lacks some. The sample yields a few thousand clones, roughly two thirds seen once. The chain carries TRBV27 and TRBJ2-7, with 7 positions matching TRBD2. The TCR sequence derives from a male donor with HIV. The sequenced material came from cultured CD8+ T cells derived from PBMCs. The CDR3 sequence is CASRPKSGNEQYF. CDR3 DNA sequence: TGTGCCAGCAGGCCTAAAAGCGGGAACGAGCAGTACTTC.